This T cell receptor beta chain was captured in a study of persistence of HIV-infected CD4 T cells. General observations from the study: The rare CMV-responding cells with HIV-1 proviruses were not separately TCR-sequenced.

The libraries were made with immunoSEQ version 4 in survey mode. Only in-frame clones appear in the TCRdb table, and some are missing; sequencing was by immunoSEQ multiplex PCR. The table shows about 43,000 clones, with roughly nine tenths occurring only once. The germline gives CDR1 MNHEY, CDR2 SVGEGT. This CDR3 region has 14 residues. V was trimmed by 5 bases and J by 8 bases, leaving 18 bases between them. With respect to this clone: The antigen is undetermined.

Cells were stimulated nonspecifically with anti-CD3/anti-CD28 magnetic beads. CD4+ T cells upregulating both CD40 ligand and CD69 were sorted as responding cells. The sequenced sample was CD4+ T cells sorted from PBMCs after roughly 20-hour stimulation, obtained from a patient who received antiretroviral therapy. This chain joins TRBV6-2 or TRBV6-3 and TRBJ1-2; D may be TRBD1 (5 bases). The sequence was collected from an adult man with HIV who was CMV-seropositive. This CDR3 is CASSMTARGNGYTF. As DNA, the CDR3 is TGTGCCAGCAGTATGACAGCCCGGGGTAACGGCTACACCTTC.